A selection of T cell receptor beta chains follows, all from one sample in a study of T cell responses to AZD1222 COVID-19 vaccine. Assay used: immunoSEQ multiplex PCR; TCRdb lists only in-frame clones, some missing. The table has over 130,000 clones, around 89% seen once. Material: peripheral blood, obtained 28 days after the second AZD1222 dose. These receptors all stem from an adult who received the AZD1222 COVID-19 vaccine. Both conserved end residues are part of each CDR3. The D gene is left open where the match is weak. The listing skips clone size in some rows; elsewhere it reads once, few, many or a size class.

v_gene	abundance	j_gene	d_gene	CDR3aa	CDR3nt
TRBV18	-	TRBJ2-5	TRBD1	CASSPGQGRETQYF	TGTGCCAGCTCCCCCGGACAGGGACGGGAGACCCAGTACTTC
TRBV18	-	TRBJ1-1	-	CASSPSPASGAEAFF	TGTGCCAGCTCACCCTCTCCGGCCTCGGGGGCTGAAGCTTTCTTT
TRBV2	-	TRBJ2-7	TRBD2	CASNFASGGYEQYF	TGTGCCAGCAATTTTGCTAGCGGAGGGTACGAGCAGTACTTC
TRBV19	few	TRBJ1-4	TRBD1	CASEHRGTEKLFF	TGTGCCAGTGAACACAGGGGGACTGAAAAACTGTTTTTT
TRBV29-1	-	TRBJ1-2	-	CSVPRLPRSLSGYTF	TGCAGCGTACCACGCTTGCCTCGAAGTTTGAGTGGCTACACCTTC
TRBV2	-	TRBJ2-2	-	CASRGNGELFF	TGTGCCAGCCGGGGTAACGGGGAGCTGTTTTTT
TRBV7-9	-	TRBJ2-5	TRBD2	CASSLEAGGLETQYF	TGTGCCAGCAGCTTAGAAGCGGGGGGCCTAGAGACCCAGTACTTC
TRBV5-8	-	TRBJ2-5	-	CARNGDSRQETQYF	TGTGCCAGAAACGGTGACAGTAGGCAAGAGACCCAGTACTTC
TRBV5-6	-	TRBJ2-4	-	CASSLGHLNIQYF	TGTGCCAGCAGCTTGGGACACCTAAACATTCAGTACTTC
TRBV28	-	TRBJ1-3	-	CASSSPSGAGNTIYF	TGTGCCAGCAGTTCCCCCTCAGGGGCTGGAAACACCATATATTTT
TRBV10-3	once	TRBJ2-7	TRBD1	CAISRDRGYEQYF	TGTGCCATCAGCCGGGACAGGGGGTACGAGCAGTACTTC
TRBV19	many	TRBJ1-4	-	CASSKTAEATNEKLFF	TGTGCCAGTAGCAAGACAGCAGAGGCAACTAATGAAAAACTGTTTTTT
TRBV7-2	-	TRBJ2-5	-	CASSLANQETQYF	TGTGCCAGCAGCTTAGCCAACCAAGAGACCCAGTACTTC
TRBV7-9	once	TRBJ1-4	-	CASSSEGNEKLFF	TGTGCCAGCAGCTCAGAAGGGAATGAAAAACTGTTTTTT
TRBV21-1	-	TRBJ1-1	-	CASSTRNTEAFF	TGTGCCAGCAGCACAAGGAACACTGAAGCTTTCTTT
TRBV9	-	TRBJ1-2	-	CASSNRDLYGYTF	TGTGCCAGCAGCAACCGGGACCTCTATGGCTACACCTTC
TRBV7-9	-	TRBJ1-5	-	CASSLESLSNQPQHF	TGTGCCAGCAGCTTAGAATCCTTGAGCAATCAGCCCCAGCATTTT
TRBV5-6	-	TRBJ2-5	TRBD2	CASSFEAGGPWETQYF	TGTGCCAGCAGCTTTGAAGCGGGGGGGCCCTGGGAGACCCAGTACTTC
TRBV9	-	TRBJ1-4	TRBD1	CASSVQGADEKLFF	TGTGCCAGCAGCGTCCAGGGGGCGGACGAAAAACTGTTTTTT
TRBV6-2/TRBV6-3	-	TRBJ1-2	-	CASSYSGRGYTF	TGTGCCAGCAGTTACTCCGGACGGGGCTACACCTTC
TRBV5-8	few	TRBJ1-5	-	CASSSGTDYREPQHF	TGTGCCAGCAGCTCGGGGACTGACTACAGGGAGCCCCAGCATTTT
TRBV5-1	-	TRBJ2-1	TRBD1	CASSLVKANRDRGRVSSYNEQFF	TGCGCCAGCAGCTTGGTTAAAGCAAACCGGGACAGGGGGCGGGTTAGCTCCTACAATGAGCAGTTCTTC
TRBV3-1/TRBV3-2	-	TRBJ1-2	TRBD1	CASSLTEQGANGYTF	TGTGCCAGCAGCTTAACCGAGCAGGGGGCTAACGGCTACACCTTC
TRBV6-5	-	TRBJ1-2	-	CASTPTGRDGYTF	TGTGCCAGCACCCCCACAGGGAGAGATGGCTACACCTTC
TRBV5-4	-	TRBJ2-1	-	CASSLGLGVSYNEQFF	TGTGCCAGCAGCTTGGGCCTCGGGGTCTCTTACAATGAGCAGTTCTTC
TRBV6-5	-	TRBJ2-7	TRBD1	CASSWGQGLREQYF	TGTGCCAGCAGTTGGGGACAGGGACTGCGCGAGCAGTACTTC
TRBV7-3	-	TRBJ2-3	TRBD2	CASSLNAGVDTQYF	TGTGCCAGCAGCTTAAACGCGGGGGTAGATACGCAGTATTTT
TRBV18	-	TRBJ2-5	TRBD1	CASSPLAGGQETQYF	TGTGCCAGCTCACCACTGGCAGGGGGCCAGGAGACCCAGTACTTC
TRBV5-1	-	TRBJ2-3	-	CASSLLASASNTQYF	TGCGCCAGCAGCTTACTGGCTAGCGCATCAAATACGCAGTATTTT